This is a list of T cell receptor beta chains from one sample in a study of blood T cell repertoires in COVID-19. Method: immunoSEQ multiplex PCR; TCRdb's copy keeps in-frame clones and lacks some. The sample lists about 230,000 clones; 80% to 85% were seen once. Sequencing was performed on peripheral blood. Every receptor here comes from a man over 45 with active or convalescent COVID-19. Each CDR3 is given with its conserved first and last residue. D genes are given only for firm matches. The size field is filled for only some rows; it gives once, few, many or a size class.

J gene: TRBJ1-1
clone size: -
D gene: -
V gene: TRBV19
CDR3 protein: CASSIRFRGLNTEAFF
CDR3 DNA: TGTGCCAGTAGTATAAGATTCCGGGGATTGAACACTGAAGCTTTCTTT

J gene: TRBJ2-2
clone size: -
D gene: TRBD1
V gene: TRBV6-5
CDR3 protein: CASSFQGDAGELFF
CDR3 DNA: TGTGCCAGCAGTTTTCAGGGGGACGCCGGGGAGCTGTTTTTT

J gene: TRBJ1-2
clone size: -
D gene: -
V gene: TRBV5-8
CDR3 protein: CASSFFDGYTF
CDR3 DNA: TGTGCCAGCAGCTTCTTTGATGGCTACACCTTC

J gene: TRBJ1-2
clone size: -
D gene: TRBD1
V gene: TRBV3-1/TRBV3-2
CDR3 protein: CASSPRTGGYGYTF
CDR3 DNA: TGTGCCAGCAGCCCAAGGACAGGGGGCTATGGCTACACCTTC

J gene: TRBJ1-5
clone size: -
D gene: TRBD1
V gene: TRBV7-2
CDR3 protein: CASSLVGQGADQPQHF
CDR3 DNA: TGTGCCAGCAGCTTAGTGGGACAGGGGGCGGATCAGCCCCAGCATTTT

J gene: TRBJ1-6
clone size: -
D gene: -
V gene: TRBV9
CDR3 protein: CASSVGFREADDSPLHF
CDR3 DNA: TGTGCCAGCAGCGTAGGTTTCCGGGAGGCGGACGATTCACCCCTCCACTTT

J gene: TRBJ1-5
clone size: few
D gene: -
V gene: TRBV7-4
CDR3 protein: CASSPGVAYQPQHF
CDR3 DNA: TGTGCCAGCAGCCCGGGTGTGGCTTATCAGCCCCAGCATTTT

J gene: TRBJ2-3
clone size: many
D gene: TRBD2
V gene: TRBV11-2
CDR3 protein: CASSLDQPSWGGDTQYF
CDR3 DNA: TGTGCCAGCAGCTTAGATCAGCCTAGCTGGGGGGGGGATACGCAGTATTTT

J gene: TRBJ1-4
clone size: -
D gene: TRBD1
V gene: TRBV9
CDR3 protein: CASSVGIRGLNYEKLFF
CDR3 DNA: TGTGCCAGCAGCGTAGGCATAAGGGGGCTAAACTATGAAAAACTGTTTTTT

J gene: TRBJ2-2
clone size: -
D gene: -
V gene: TRBV5-5
CDR3 protein: CASSLARLGTGELFF
CDR3 DNA: TGTGCCAGCAGCTTGGCCAGGTTGGGCACCGGGGAGCTGTTTTTT

J gene: TRBJ1-1
clone size: few
D gene: -
V gene: TRBV5-1
CDR3 protein: CASSPAGGGEAFF
CDR3 DNA: TGCGCCAGCAGCCCGGCTGGGGGAGGGGAAGCTTTCTTT

J gene: TRBJ1-4
clone size: -
D gene: -
V gene: TRBV5-1
CDR3 protein: CASSLDGIANEKLFF
CDR3 DNA: TGCGCCAGCAGCTTGGACGGGATCGCGAATGAAAAACTGTTTTTT

J gene: TRBJ1-4
clone size: -
D gene: -
V gene: TRBV5-1
CDR3 protein: CASSLEGGANEKLFF
CDR3 DNA: TGCGCCAGCAGCTTGGAAGGGGGGGCTAATGAAAAACTGTTTTTT

J gene: TRBJ2-5
clone size: once
D gene: TRBD1
V gene: TRBV5-1
CDR3 protein: CATRGQGAETQYF
CDR3 DNA: TGCGCCACCCGGGGACAGGGGGCAGAGACCCAGTACTTC

J gene: TRBJ2-5
clone size: once
D gene: TRBD2
V gene: TRBV3-1/TRBV3-2
CDR3 protein: CASSHRAGGWETQYF
CDR3 DNA: TGTGCCAGCAGCCACCGCGCGGGGGGCTGGGAGACCCAGTACTTC

J gene: TRBJ2-3
clone size: -
D gene: TRBD2
V gene: TRBV27
CDR3 protein: CASSLFSGGASDTQYF
CDR3 DNA: TGTGCCAGCAGTTTATTTAGCGGGGGGGCATCAGATACGCAGTATTTT

J gene: TRBJ2-1
clone size: -
D gene: TRBD2
V gene: TRBV28
CDR3 protein: CASSFLAGGPDEQFF
CDR3 DNA: TGTGCCAGCAGTTTTCTAGCGGGGGGGCCGGATGAGCAGTTCTTC

J gene: TRBJ1-2
clone size: -
D gene: -
V gene: TRBV10-3
CDR3 protein: CATRSPGSGGYTF
CDR3 DNA: TGTGCCACTCGCAGCCCTGGGAGCGGTGGCTACACCTTC

J gene: TRBJ2-7
clone size: -
D gene: -
V gene: TRBV28
CDR3 protein: CASSLQGMREQYF
CDR3 DNA: TGTGCCAGCAGTCTACAGGGAATGAGGGAGCAGTACTTC

J gene: TRBJ2-7
clone size: -
D gene: -
V gene: TRBV12-5
CDR3 protein: CASGYDSGPYEQYF
CDR3 DNA: TGTGCTAGTGGCTACGACAGTGGCCCCTACGAGCAGTACTTC

J gene: TRBJ1-2
clone size: few
D gene: TRBD1
V gene: TRBV9
CDR3 protein: CASLHPGQGYGYTF
CDR3 DNA: TGTGCCAGTCTCCACCCGGGACAGGGCTATGGCTACACCTTC

J gene: TRBJ1-2
clone size: few
D gene: -
V gene: TRBV12-3/TRBV12-4
CDR3 protein: CASSLAQYRGYTF
CDR3 DNA: TGTGCCAGCAGTTTAGCCCAGTACAGGGGCTACACCTTC

J gene: TRBJ2-1
clone size: -
D gene: TRBD2
V gene: TRBV5-1
CDR3 protein: CASSLGGGPHEQFF
CDR3 DNA: TGCGCCAGCAGCTTGGGCGGGGGGCCCCATGAGCAGTTCTTC

J gene: TRBJ1-4
clone size: -
D gene: -
V gene: TRBV28
CDR3 protein: CASSLAGHEKLFF
CDR3 DNA: TGTGCCAGCAGTTTGGCAGGGCATGAAAAACTGTTTTTT

J gene: TRBJ1-2
clone size: -
D gene: -
V gene: TRBV30
CDR3 protein: CAWSRVGVHNYGYTF
CDR3 DNA: TGTGCCTGGAGTCGTGTGGGCGTGCATAACTATGGCTACACCTTC

J gene: TRBJ2-4
clone size: -
D gene: -
V gene: TRBV16
CDR3 protein: CASSTDGGNIQYF
CDR3 DNA: TGTGCCAGCAGCACGGACGGGGGAAACATTCAGTACTTC

J gene: TRBJ1-2
clone size: -
D gene: -
V gene: TRBV6-6
CDR3 protein: CASSYQGDYGYTF
CDR3 DNA: TGTGCCAGCAGTTATCAGGGTGACTATGGCTACACCTTC

J gene: TRBJ2-7
clone size: once
D gene: -
V gene: TRBV29-1
CDR3 protein: CSVVRGYEQYF
CDR3 DNA: TGCAGCGTGGTGAGGGGGTACGAGCAGTACTTC

J gene: TRBJ2-6
clone size: -
D gene: -
V gene: TRBV11-2
CDR3 protein: CASSLTLLQGSSGANVLTF
CDR3 DNA: TGTGCCAGCAGCTTAACGTTGTTACAGGGCAGCTCTGGGGCCAACGTCCTGACTTTC

J gene: TRBJ2-7
clone size: few
D gene: -
V gene: TRBV9
CDR3 protein: CASSVAVGRGEQYF
CDR3 DNA: TGTGCCAGCAGCGTAGCTGTCGGGAGAGGCGAGCAGTACTTC

J gene: TRBJ2-7
clone size: few
D gene: TRBD1
V gene: TRBV5-8
CDR3 protein: CASSHGQGVYEQYF
CDR3 DNA: TGTGCCAGCAGCCACGGACAGGGAGTATACGAGCAGTACTTC

J gene: TRBJ2-5
clone size: -
D gene: -
V gene: TRBV18
CDR3 protein: CASSPARAAAETQYF
CDR3 DNA: TGTGCCAGCTCACCTGCTAGAGCGGCGGCAGAGACCCAGTACTTC

J gene: TRBJ2-1
clone size: few
D gene: TRBD1
V gene: TRBV5-4
CDR3 protein: CASSRGQGAREQFF
CDR3 DNA: TGTGCCAGCAGCAGGGGACAGGGGGCCAGGGAGCAGTTCTTC

J gene: TRBJ2-7
clone size: few
D gene: -
V gene: TRBV3-1/TRBV3-2
CDR3 protein: CASSQQSEQYF
CDR3 DNA: TGTGCCAGCAGCCAACAGTCGGAGCAGTACTTC

J gene: TRBJ2-2
clone size: -
D gene: TRBD1
V gene: TRBV7-3
CDR3 protein: CASSPSQGAYTGELFF
CDR3 DNA: TGTGCCAGCAGCCCTTCACAGGGGGCGTATACCGGGGAGCTGTTTTTT